The entry that follows covers one TCR beta chain sequence. This sample is drawn from a study of blood T cell repertoires in COVID-19. At the level of the study: T cells, B-cell-depleted T cells, or PBMCs provided the cDNA or gDNA that served as material.

The CDR3 totals 13 residues. CDR1 and CDR2 from the germline V gene are LNHDA and SQIVND (reference sequence). The ends were cut back, 3 bases at V and 7 bases at J, with 12 bases in the middle. Residents of under 25 US areas, aged roughly 18 to 89 years, made up the participants. Recovered status applied to Cohort 3 donors who had two consecutive negative PCRs. It also applied to those with clearance or with symptom resolution. Sequenced by immunoSEQ multiplex PCR; TCRdb stores in-frame clones only, minus some. Of 390,000 or so clones listed, less than 90% were seen once; the top ten hold about 4.9%.

The TCR originated in a woman between 50 and 59 years old who had recovered from COVID-19. The sequencing input was PBMCs or T cells enriched from blood (not recorded which). This chain links TRBV19 with TRBJ1-2, with D unclear. In DNA, the CDR3 is TGTGCCAGTAGTATTGGACTGTCGGGTGGCTACACCTTC. Encoded protein: CASSIGLSGGYTF.